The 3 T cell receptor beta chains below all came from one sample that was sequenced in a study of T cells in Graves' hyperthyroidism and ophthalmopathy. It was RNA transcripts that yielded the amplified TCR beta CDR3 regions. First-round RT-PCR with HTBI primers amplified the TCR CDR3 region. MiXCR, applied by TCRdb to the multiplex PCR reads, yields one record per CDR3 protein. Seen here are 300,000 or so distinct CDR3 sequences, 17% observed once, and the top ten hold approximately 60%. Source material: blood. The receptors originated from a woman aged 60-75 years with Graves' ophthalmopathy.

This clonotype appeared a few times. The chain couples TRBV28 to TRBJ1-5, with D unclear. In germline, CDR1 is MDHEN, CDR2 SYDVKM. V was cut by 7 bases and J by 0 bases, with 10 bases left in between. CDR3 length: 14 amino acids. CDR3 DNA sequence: TGTGCCAGCATTACACGTTATAGCAATCAGCCCCAGCATTTT. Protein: CASITRYSNQPQHF.

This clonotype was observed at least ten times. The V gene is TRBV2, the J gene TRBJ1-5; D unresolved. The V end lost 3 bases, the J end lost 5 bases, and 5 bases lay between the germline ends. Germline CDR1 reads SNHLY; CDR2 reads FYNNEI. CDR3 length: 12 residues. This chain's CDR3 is CASSDRDQPQHF. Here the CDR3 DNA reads TGTGCCAGCAGTGATAGGGATCAGCCCCAGCATTTT.

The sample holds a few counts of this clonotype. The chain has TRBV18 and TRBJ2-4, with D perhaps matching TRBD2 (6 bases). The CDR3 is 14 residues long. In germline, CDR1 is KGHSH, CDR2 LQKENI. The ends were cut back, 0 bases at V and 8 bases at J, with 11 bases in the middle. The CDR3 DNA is TGTGCCAGCTCACCACCTAGCGGCTTATACATTCAGTACTTC. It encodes CASSPPSGLYIQYF.